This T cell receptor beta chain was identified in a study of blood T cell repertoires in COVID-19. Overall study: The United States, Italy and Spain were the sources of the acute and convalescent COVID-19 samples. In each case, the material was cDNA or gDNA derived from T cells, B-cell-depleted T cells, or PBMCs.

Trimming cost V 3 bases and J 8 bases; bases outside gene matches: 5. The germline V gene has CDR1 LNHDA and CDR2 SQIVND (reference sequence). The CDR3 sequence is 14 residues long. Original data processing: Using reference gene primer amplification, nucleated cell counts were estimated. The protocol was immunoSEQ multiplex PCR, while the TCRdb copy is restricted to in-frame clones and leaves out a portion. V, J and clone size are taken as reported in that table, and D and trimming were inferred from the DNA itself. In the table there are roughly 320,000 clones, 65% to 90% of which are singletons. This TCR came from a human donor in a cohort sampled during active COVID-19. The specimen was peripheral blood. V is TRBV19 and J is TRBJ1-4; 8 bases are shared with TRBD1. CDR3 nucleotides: TGTGCCAGTAGTATCGGAACAGGGGGGGAAAAACTGTTTTTT. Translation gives CASSIGTGGEKLFF.